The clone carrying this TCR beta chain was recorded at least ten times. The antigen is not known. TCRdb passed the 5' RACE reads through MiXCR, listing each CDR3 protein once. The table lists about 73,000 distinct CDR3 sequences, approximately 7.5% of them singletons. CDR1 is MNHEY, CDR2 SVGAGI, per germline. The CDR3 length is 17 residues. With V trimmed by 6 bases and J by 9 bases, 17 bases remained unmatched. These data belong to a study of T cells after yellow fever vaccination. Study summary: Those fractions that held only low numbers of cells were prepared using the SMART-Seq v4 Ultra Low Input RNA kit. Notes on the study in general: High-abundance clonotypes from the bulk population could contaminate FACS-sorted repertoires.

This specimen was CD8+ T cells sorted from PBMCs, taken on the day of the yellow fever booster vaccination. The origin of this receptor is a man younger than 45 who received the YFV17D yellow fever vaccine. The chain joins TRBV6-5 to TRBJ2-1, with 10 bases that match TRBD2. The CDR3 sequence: CASRAAILAGDVGEQFF. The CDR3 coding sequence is TGTGCCAGCAGGGCCGCCATCCTAGCGGGAGATGTCGGTGAGCAGTTCTTC.